The entry that follows covers one TCR beta chain sequence. The data originate from a study of blood T cell repertoires in COVID-19. Study-level information: Some COVID-19 samples were acute and others convalescent; all came from the United States, Italy and Spain. PBMCs, B-cell-depleted T cells, or T cells were the source of the cDNA or gDNA that made up the material.

TCRdb's copy holds only in-frame clones and misses some; the assay was immunoSEQ multiplex PCR. The data show 180,000 or so clones, approximately 83% seen once. The germline V and J ends were trimmed by 5 bases and 7 bases, with 17 bases remaining between them. Germline CDR1 SGHTA, CDR2 FQGTGA. The CDR3 extends over 14 amino acids. J is TRBJ2-5 and V is TRBV7-3; TRBD1 might be the D (7 bases). This clonotype was sampled from a man aged 55 to 70 with acute or convalescent COVID-19. Source material: peripheral blood. The CDR3: CASSSDREVGTQYF. CDR3 coding DNA: TGTGCCAGCAGCAGCGACAGGGAGGTTGGGACCCAGTACTTC.